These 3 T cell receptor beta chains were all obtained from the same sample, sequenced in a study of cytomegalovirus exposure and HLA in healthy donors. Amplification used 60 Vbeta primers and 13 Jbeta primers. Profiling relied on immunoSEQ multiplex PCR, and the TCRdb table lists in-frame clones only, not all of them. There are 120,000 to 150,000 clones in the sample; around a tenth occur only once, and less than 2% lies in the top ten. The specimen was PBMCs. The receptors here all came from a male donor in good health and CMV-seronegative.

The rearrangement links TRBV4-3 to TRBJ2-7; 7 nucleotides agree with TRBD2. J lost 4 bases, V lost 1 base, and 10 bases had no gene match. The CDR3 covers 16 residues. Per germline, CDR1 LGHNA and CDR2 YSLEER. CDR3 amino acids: CASSQGSGLGGYEQYF. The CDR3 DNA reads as TGCGCCAGCAGCCAAGGGTCTGGGCTCGGGGGGTACGAGCAGTACTTC.

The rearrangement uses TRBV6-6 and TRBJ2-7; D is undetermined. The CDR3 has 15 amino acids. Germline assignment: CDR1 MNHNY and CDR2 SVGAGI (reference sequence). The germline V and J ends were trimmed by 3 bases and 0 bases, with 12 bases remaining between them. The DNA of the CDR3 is TGTGCCAGCAGTTATCTACGCGGTAGCTCCTACGAGCAGTACTTC. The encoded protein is CASSYLRGSSYEQYF.

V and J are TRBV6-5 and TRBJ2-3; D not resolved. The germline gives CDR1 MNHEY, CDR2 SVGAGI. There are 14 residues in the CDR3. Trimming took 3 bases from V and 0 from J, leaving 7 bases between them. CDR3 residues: CASSYEQSTDTQYF. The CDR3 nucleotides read TGTGCCAGCAGTTATGAACAGAGCACAGATACGCAGTATTTT.